This T cell receptor beta chain was observed in a study of T cell changes during pregnancy in multiple sclerosis. Some clones are missing from TCRdb's copy, which holds only in-frame ones; the method was immunoSEQ multiplex PCR. There are approximately 130,000 clones in the sample; about 96% occur only once, and 0.44% lies in the top ten. CDR3 length equals 11 residues. The V and J ends lost 6 bases and 11 bases respectively, with 11 bases between them. Germline CDR1 is MNHNY and CDR2 is SVGAGI (reference sequence). The sequencing used peripheral blood, collected after pregnancy. The rearrangement joins TRBV6-6 to TRBJ2-1, with D perhaps TRBD2 (6 bases). This TCR derives from a female donor with multiple sclerosis, enrolled in a pregnancy study. The CDR3 is CASSLAGQQFF. The CDR3 region has the DNA TGTGCCAGCAGCCTCGCGGGACAGCAGTTCTTC.